These 23 T cell receptor beta chains originate from one sample sequenced in a study of blood T cell repertoires in COVID-19. The table came from immunoSEQ multiplex PCR; TCRdb's copy has only in-frame clones and leaves some out. The sample contains around 450,000 clones, roughly nine tenths of which appear only once. The material sequenced was PBMCs or T cells enriched from blood (not recorded which). Source of these receptors: a woman aged 18-35 years who had recovered from COVID-19.

The rearrangement uses TRBV5-1 and TRBJ2-2; TRBD1 matches 10 bases. Germline CDR1 reads SGHRS; CDR2 reads YFSETQ. The length of the CDR3 is 15 residues. V shed 7 bases and J 6 bases; nucleotides not matched to a gene: 9. CDR3 protein: CASGAGQGVSGELFF. The CDR3 DNA sequence: TGCGCCAGCGGGGCAGGACAGGGGGTTTCCGGGGAGCTGTTTTTT.

J is TRBJ2-7 and V is TRBV7-9; TRBD1 agrees at 9 bases. Germline V lookup: CDR1 SEHNR, CDR2 FQNEAQ (reference sequence). The V gene end was trimmed by 5 bases and the J gene end by 5 bases; junction bases not matched to a gene: 16. This CDR3 region has 17 residues. The CDR3: CASSQRYESGTGNEQYF. The CDR3 bases are TGTGCCAGCAGCCAGAGGTATGAGTCCGGGACAGGGAACGAGCAGTACTTC.

The rearrangement joins TRBV6-5 to TRBJ1-5; D unresolved. The CDR3 loop spans 13 amino acids. Trimming took 8 bases from V and 2 from J, leaving 10 bases between them. Germline CDR1 is MNHEY and CDR2 is SVGAGI. The CDR3 sequence: CASRGGRNQPQHF. CDR3 in DNA: TGTGCCAGCCGGGGAGGGCGCAATCAGCCCCAGCATTTT.

This chain connects TRBV5-1 to TRBJ1-3; maybe TRBD1 (5 bases). Germline loops: CDR1 SGHRS, CDR2 YFSETQ. This CDR3 is 15 amino acids long. Trimming shortened V by 3 bases and J by 2 bases, and 12 bases separated the two germline ends. The CDR3 DNA is TGCGCCAGCAGCTCCTTCGGGGGAACTGGAAACACCATATATTTT. It is translated as CASSSFGGTGNTIYF.

This clone was seen only once. The rearrangement links TRBV7-2 to TRBJ1-1; D remains unclear. CDR1 is SGHTA and CDR2 is FQGNSA in the germline V gene. The CDR3 is made up of 15 amino acids. The V gene lost 0 bases and the J gene lost 1 base, with 9 bases spanning the gap. CDR3: CASSLAYRENTEAFF. The CDR3 DNA reads TGTGCCAGCAGCTTAGCATATCGGGAGAACACTGAAGCTTTCTTT.

The genes are TRBV24-1 and TRBJ2-5; the match to TRBD2 covers 8 bases. J gave up 4 bases and V 12 bases, and 3 bases lay outside the gene matches. The CDR3 covers 11 residues. The germline gives CDR1 KGHDR, CDR2 SFDVKD. CDR3 in amino acids: CAPRGGETQYF. The CDR3 bases are TGTGCCCCACGGGGGGGAGAGACCCAGTACTTC.

The chain combines TRBV28 with TRBJ1-5; TRBD1 matches 9 bases. CDR1 MDHEN and CDR2 SYDVKM come from the germline V gene. The CDR3 covers 13 residues. With 5 bases clipped from V and 11 bases from J, the junction kept 7 bases outside the gene matches. The CDR3 spells CASSAGQGRSQHF. The CDR3 DNA sequence: TGTGCCAGCAGTGCGGGACAGGGAAGATCCCAGCATTTT.

The rearrangement joins TRBV27 to TRBJ1-6; D is unresolved. The CDR3 is 15 amino acids. The V end lost 6 bases, the J end lost 7 bases, and 16 bases lay between the germline ends. Germline assignment: CDR1 MNHEY and CDR2 SMNVEV (reference sequence). The CDR3 spells CASRPGGPGNSPLHF. CDR3 sequence (DNA): TGTGCCAGCAGGCCGGGAGGGCCGGGAAATTCACCCCTCCACTTT.

V is TRBV5-1 and J is TRBJ2-1; 7 nucleotides align to TRBD1. CDR3 length: 14 residues. The V segment lost 4 bases and the J segment 4 bases; nucleotides outside the gene matches: 5. Per the germline V gene, CDR1 is SGHRS and CDR2 is YFSETQ. CDR3 sequence: CASSQGDIYNEQFF. The DNA for the CDR3 is TGCGCCAGCAGCCAGGGGGACATTTACAATGAGCAGTTCTTC.

V usage is TRBV7-3 and J usage is TRBJ2-7, with unresolved D. This CDR3 contains 15 residues. CDR1 SGHTA and CDR2 FQGTGA come from the germline V gene. V lost 5 bases, J lost 4 bases, and 18 bases lay in between. The CDR3 nucleotides are TGTGCCAGCAGCCGTCTACCGGGTTCTCAATACGAGCAGTACTTC. Its translation is CASSRLPGSQYEQYF.

This rearrangement joins TRBV30 to TRBJ1-2; the match to TRBD1 covers 8 bases. The CDR3 is 16 amino acids. J was trimmed by 8 bases and V by 2 bases; bases with no gene match: 16. The germline V gene encodes CDR1 GTSNPN and CDR2 SVGIG (reference sequence). This chain's CDR3 is CAWSRGSDREGKGYTF. The CDR3 DNA follows: TGTGCCTGGAGTAGGGGCTCGGACAGGGAGGGGAAGGGCTACACCTTC.

This chain joins TRBV6-5 and TRBJ1-1; D call uncertain. The germline gives CDR1 MNHEY, CDR2 SVGAGI. The CDR3 is made up of 12 amino acids. The V gene lost 11 bases and the J gene lost 1 base, with 11 bases spanning the gap. CDR3 region: CAGRRGNTEAFF. CDR3 nucleotide sequence: TGTGCCGGTCGTAGAGGGAACACTGAAGCTTTCTTT.

The table lists this clone with a count of one. The chain has TRBV5-6 and TRBJ1-2; 7 bases align to TRBD1. The CDR3 contains 16 residues. CDR1 is SGHDT and CDR2 is YYEEEE in the germline V gene. V lost 4 bases, J lost 2 bases, and 11 bases stayed unmatched. The CDR3 region has the DNA TGTGCCAGCAGCGACCTCCGGGACAGATCAAACTATGGCTACACCTTC. Translation: CASSDLRDRSNYGYTF. Combining the CDR3 with reference TRBV5-6 and TRBJ1-2 gives the whole variable domain DAGVTQSPTHLIKTRGQQVTLRCSPKSGHDTVSWYQQALGQGPQFIFQYYEEEERQRGNFPDRFSGHQFPNYSSELNVNALLLGDSALYLCASSDLRDRSNYGYTFGSGTRLTVV.

This chain connects TRBV7-2 to TRBJ2-7; D is perhaps TRBD1 (6 bases). CDR1 SGHTA and CDR2 FQGNSA come from the germline V gene. This CDR3 has 15 amino acids. V was shortened by 3 bases and J by 9 bases, with 21 bases between the two germline ends. In DNA form, the CDR3 reads TGTGCCAGCAGCTTCGATGGACAGACCTACGATGGGCAGTACTTC. Encoded protein: CASSFDGQTYDGQYF.

The table lists this clone with a count of one. This chain joins TRBV7-9 and TRBJ1-2, with 7 bases aligning to TRBD1. The junction had 7 bases not matched to a gene; V was cut back by 4 bases and J by 5 bases. Germline CDR1 is SEHNR and CDR2 is FQNEAQ (reference sequence). CDR3 length: 14 amino acids. This CDR3 is CASSSFGTVYGYTF. CDR3 nucleotides: TGTGCCAGCAGCTCTTTCGGGACAGTGTATGGCTACACCTTC.

This chain links TRBV28 with TRBJ2-1; D is perhaps TRBD1 (6 bases). This CDR3 region has 14 residues. Germline V gene lookup returns CDR1 MDHEN and CDR2 SYDVKM. Trimming left V 2 bases short and J 6 bases short, with 11 bases between. The CDR3 sequence is CASSLPQQGNEQFF. The CDR3 nucleotides read TGTGCCAGCAGTTTACCCCAACAGGGCAATGAGCAGTTCTTC.

The V and J genes are TRBV3-1 (or the pseudogene TRBV3-2) and TRBJ2-3; 11 positions match TRBD2. The junction had 5 bases not matched to a gene; V was cut back by 0 bases and J by 6 bases. This CDR3 has 16 residues. CDR1 is LGHDT and CDR2 is YNNKEL in the germline V gene (reference sequence). CDR3 DNA: TGTGCCAGCAGCCAAGAGGGAGTAGCGGGGGGGGATACGCAGTATTTT. It is translated as CASSQEGVAGGDTQYF.

The chain employs TRBV4-1 and TRBJ2-6, with D tentatively TRBD2 (6 bases). Germline CDR1 and CDR2: MGHRA and YSYEKL. The V and J ends lost 2 bases and 0 bases respectively, with 17 bases between them. CDR3 length: 19 residues. The DNA of the CDR3 is TGCGCCAGCAGCCAACAAAAGGGGAGGAGGGGCTCTGGGGCCAACGTCCTGACTTTC. This gives the protein CASSQQKGRRGSGANVLTF.

J is TRBJ2-1 and V is TRBV7-2, with TRBD1 as a possible D gene (6 bases). V lost 4 bases and J lost 5, with 21 bases in between. The CDR3 runs 17 residues. Germline-derived CDR1 and CDR2 are SGHTA and FQGNSA. The CDR3 is CASSSLLRGALHNEQFF. DNA for the CDR3: TGTGCCAGCAGCTCACTCCTCAGGGGCGCCCTACACAATGAGCAGTTCTTC. The variable domain in full, completed from reference TRBV7-2 and TRBJ2-1, reads GAGVSQSPSNKVTEKGKDVELRCDPISGHTALYWYRQSLGQGLEFLIYFQGNSAPDKSGLPSDRFSAERTGGSVSTLTIQRTQQEDSAVYLCASSSLLRGALHNEQFFGPGTRLTVL.

This clone was counted a few times. V is TRBV25-1 and J is TRBJ2-2; no firm D call. The CDR3 loop spans 16 amino acids. Germline CDR1 reads MGHDK; CDR2 reads SYGVNS. Trimming took off 6 bases at V and 4 bases at J, with 18 bases between the two ends. CDR3 sequence: CASRLTRGGRTGELFF. The CDR3 region has the DNA TGTGCCAGCAGACTTACAAGAGGCGGTCGCACCGGGGAGCTGTTTTTT.

The rearrangement uses TRBV27 and TRBJ1-5; 8 nucleotides align to TRBD1. The CDR3 loop spans 16 amino acids. With V trimmed by 5 bases and J by 0 bases, 6 bases remained unmatched. Looked up from germline, CDR1 is MNHEY and CDR2 is SMNVEV (reference sequence). DNA of the CDR3: TGTGCCAGCAGTAGACAGGGGCCTAATAGCAATCAGCCCCAGCATTTT. Its protein is CASSRQGPNSNQPQHF.

This sequence joins TRBV10-3 and TRBJ2-5, with D perhaps TRBD1 (5 bases). V lost 11 bases to trimming and J lost 2 bases, with 18 bases between them. Germline loops: CDR1 ENHRY, CDR2 SYGVKD. The CDR3 has 14 residues. CDR3 in amino acids: CAVTAADGQETQYF. The CDR3 bases are TGTGCCGTGACAGCCGCGGACGGACAAGAGACCCAGTACTTC.

The J gene is TRBJ1-1, the V gene TRBV29-1, with 7 bases aligning to TRBD1. CDR1 and CDR2 (germline): SQVTM, ANQGSEA. The CDR3 covers 14 residues. The V and J ends lost 6 bases and 1 base, in that order; junction bases with no gene match: 8. The DNA of the CDR3 is TGCAGCGTGAAGGACAGGCCCTCGAACACTGAAGCTTTCTTT. Translated: CSVKDRPSNTEAFF.